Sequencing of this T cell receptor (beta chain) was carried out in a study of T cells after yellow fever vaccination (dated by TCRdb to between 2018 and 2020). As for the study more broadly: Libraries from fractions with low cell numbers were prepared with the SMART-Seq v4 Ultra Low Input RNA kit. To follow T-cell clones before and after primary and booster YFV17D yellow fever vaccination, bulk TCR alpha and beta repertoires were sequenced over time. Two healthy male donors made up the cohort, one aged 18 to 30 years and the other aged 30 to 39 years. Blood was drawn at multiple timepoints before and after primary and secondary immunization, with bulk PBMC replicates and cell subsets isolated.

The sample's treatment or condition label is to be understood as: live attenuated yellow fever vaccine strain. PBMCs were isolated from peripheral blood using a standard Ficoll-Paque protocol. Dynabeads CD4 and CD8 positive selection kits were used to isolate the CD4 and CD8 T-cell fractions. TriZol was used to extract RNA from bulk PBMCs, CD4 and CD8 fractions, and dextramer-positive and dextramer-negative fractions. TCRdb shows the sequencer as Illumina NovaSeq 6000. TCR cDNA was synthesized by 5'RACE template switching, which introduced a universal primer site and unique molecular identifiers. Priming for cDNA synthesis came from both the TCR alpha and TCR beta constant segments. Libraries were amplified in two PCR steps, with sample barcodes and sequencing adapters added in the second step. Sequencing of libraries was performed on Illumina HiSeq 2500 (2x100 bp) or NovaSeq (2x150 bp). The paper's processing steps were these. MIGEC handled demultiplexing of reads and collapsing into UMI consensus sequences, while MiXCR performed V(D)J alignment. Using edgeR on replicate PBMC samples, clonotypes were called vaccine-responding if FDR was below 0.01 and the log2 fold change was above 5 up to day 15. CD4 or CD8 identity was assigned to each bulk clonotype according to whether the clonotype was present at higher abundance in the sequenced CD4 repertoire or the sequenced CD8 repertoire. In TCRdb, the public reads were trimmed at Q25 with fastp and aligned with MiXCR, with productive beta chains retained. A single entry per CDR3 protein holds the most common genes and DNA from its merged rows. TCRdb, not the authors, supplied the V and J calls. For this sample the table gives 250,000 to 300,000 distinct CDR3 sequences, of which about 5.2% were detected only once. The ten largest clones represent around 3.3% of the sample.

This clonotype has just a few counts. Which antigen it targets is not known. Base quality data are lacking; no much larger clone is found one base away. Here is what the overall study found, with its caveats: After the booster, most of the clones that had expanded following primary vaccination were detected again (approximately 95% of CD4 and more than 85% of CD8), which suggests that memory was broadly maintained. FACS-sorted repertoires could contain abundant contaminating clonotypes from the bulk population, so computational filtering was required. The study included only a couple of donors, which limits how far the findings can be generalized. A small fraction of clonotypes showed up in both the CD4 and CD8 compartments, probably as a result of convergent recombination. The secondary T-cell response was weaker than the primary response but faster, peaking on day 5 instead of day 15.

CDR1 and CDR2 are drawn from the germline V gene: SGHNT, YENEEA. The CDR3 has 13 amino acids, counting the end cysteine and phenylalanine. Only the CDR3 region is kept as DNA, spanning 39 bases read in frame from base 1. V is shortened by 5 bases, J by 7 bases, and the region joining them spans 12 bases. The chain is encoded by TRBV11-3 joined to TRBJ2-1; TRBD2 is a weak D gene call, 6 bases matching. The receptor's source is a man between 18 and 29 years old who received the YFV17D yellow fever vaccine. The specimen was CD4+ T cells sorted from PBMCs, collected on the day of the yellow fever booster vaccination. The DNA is TGTGCCAGCAGCGATGATGGGGGGAATGAGCAGTTCTTC. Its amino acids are CASSDDGGNEQFF.